This T cell receptor beta chain was documented in a study of T cells in Graves' hyperthyroidism and ophthalmopathy. Study at large: Upon initial diagnosis and before any treatment, peripheral blood was collected.

This clonotype appeared many times. Antigen specificity is unknown. Amplification targeted TCR beta CDR3 regions from RNA transcripts. The HTBI primer set served for first-round RT-PCR of the TCR CDR3. TCRdb ran MiXCR on the multiplex PCR reads and lists one entry per CDR3 protein. The data hold around 340,000 distinct CDR3 sequences, with 15% to 20% observed a single time. Study-wide findings and caveats: Ophthalmopathy, as predicted by the model, came a median 6.5 months after the prediction.

The TCR sequence derives from a woman between 35 and 50 years old with Graves' ophthalmopathy. Material: blood.

The CDR3 DNA reads as TGCAGCGTTGTTGACACGCCGAATCAGCCCCAGCATTTT. Protein product: CSVVDTPNQPQHF. V usage is TRBV29-1 and J usage is TRBJ1-5, with unresolved D. From germline, CDR1 is SQVTM and CDR2 ANQGSEA. CDR3 length: 13 amino acids. The V and J ends lost 4 bases and 4 bases respectively, with 11 bases between them.